This T cell receptor (beta chain) originates from a study of OX40 agonist ivuxolimab in advanced cancers. Study at large: Past anti-PD-1, anti-PD-L1 or anti-CTLA-4 therapy was accepted, and approximately 37% had received some.

Germline CDR1 and CDR2: DFQATT and SNEGSKA (reference sequence). The CDR3 length is 10 residues. With 6 bases removed from V and 8 bases from J, the gap between germline ends came to 8 bases. Using immunoSEQ multiplex PCR, the repertoire was profiled, and TCRdb retains in-frame clones only, with some absent. The sample includes some 57,000 clones, roughly nine tenths of them seen just once. Systemic immunosuppression or autoimmune disease history was grounds to exclude patients. The receptor was derived from an adult with an advanced solid tumor such as melanoma, head and neck, liver or kidney cancer. Here the sequenced sample was CD4+ or CD8+ T cells sorted from blood, taken in a trial of the OX40 agonist ivuxolimab. The rearrangement uses TRBV20-1 and TRBJ1-3, with D tentatively TRBD1 (5 bases). CDR3 nucleotide sequence: TGCAGTGCCGCGGGGGACACCATATATTTT. Translated: CSAAGDTIYF.